This TCR beta chain was obtained from a study of early T cells in non-severe SARS-CoV-2 infection. Across the whole study: The authors sequenced bulk RNA from unsorted whole blood, leaving chains unpaired. Study results and limitations: Matches to VDJdb favored anti-spike CD8 responses and missed private and CD4 specificities.

Points on this clonotype: As yet, its antigen is unknown.

The protocol attached unique molecular identifiers to individual cDNA molecules. Each CDR3 protein gets one entry after TCRdb re-called the 5' RACE reads with MiXCR. In the table there are 55,000 to 65,000 distinct CDR3 sequences, over 9.5% of which are singletons. Germline CDR1 is LNHDA and CDR2 is SQIVND (reference sequence). Germline trimming cut 6 bases from V and 8 bases from J; bases unmatched to any gene: 3. The CDR3 consists of 12 residues. The receptor was isolated from an adult who was a healthcare worker with PCR-confirmed SARS-CoV-2 infection or an uninfected control (not recorded which). This material consisted of whole blood, taken at baseline. The chain employs TRBV19 and TRBJ2-1, with 8 nucleotides matching TRBD1. The CDR3 DNA reads TGTGCCAGTAGCGGACAGGGCCATGAGCAGTTCTTC. This encodes CASSGQGHEQFF. The entire variable domain, with the rest obtained from reference TRBV19 and TRBJ2-1, is as follows: DGGITQSPKYLFRKEGQNVTLSCEQNLNHDAMYWYRQDPGQGLRLIYYSQIVNDFQKGDIAEGYSVSREKKESFPLTVTSAQKNPTAFYLCASSGQGHEQFFGPGTRLTVL.